This is a list of T cell receptor beta chains from one sample in a study of blood T cell repertoires in COVID-19. Profiling relied on immunoSEQ multiplex PCR, and the TCRdb table lists in-frame clones only, not all of them. This sample has 150,000 to 200,000 clones, with 65% to 90% found just once. The sample was peripheral blood. All receptors come from a human donor in a cohort sampled during active COVID-19. Both conserved end residues are part of each CDR3. The order of the fields is V gene, clone size, D gene, J gene, CDR3 DNA, CDR3 protein. A D gene is named only where the DNA matches it firmly. Rows give clone size only sometimes, using once, few, many, or a class for an expanded clone.

TRBV5-4	once	-	TRBJ2-7	TGTGCCAGCAGCTTTGACAGACGCTCCTACGAGCAGTACTTC	CASSFDRRSYEQYF
TRBV5-8	-	TRBD2	TRBJ2-3	TGTGCCAGCAGCGGGGTAGCGGGGCTCAGCACAGATACGCAGTATTTT	CASSGVAGLSTDTQYF
TRBV27	-	TRBD1	TRBJ1-5	TGTGCCAGCAGTTTATCACAGGGGACCCTTAGCAATCAGCCCCAGCATTTT	CASSLSQGTLSNQPQHF
TRBV3-1/TRBV3-2	few	-	TRBJ2-7	TGTGCCAGCAGCCAAGGAACAGGGAATTCTTACGAGCAGTACTTC	CASSQGTGNSYEQYF
TRBV4-3	once	TRBD1	TRBJ2-7	TGCGCCAGCAGCCAAGATGGGACAGGGGTTAACAAGGCCCTCTACGAGCAGTACTTC	CASSQDGTGVNKALYEQYF
TRBV4-3	-	TRBD1	TRBJ1-5	TGCGCCAGCAGCCAAGAACTGGACAGGGGAGGGTCAAATCAGCCCCAGCATTTT	CASSQELDRGGSNQPQHF
TRBV7-2	-	TRBD1	TRBJ2-7	TGTGCCAGCAGCTTAGTTAAGACAGGGGGCTACGAGCAGTACTTC	CASSLVKTGGYEQYF
TRBV11-2	-	TRBD2	TRBJ2-5	TGTGCCAGCAGCTTAGGGTCTAGCGGGAGTAGGCAAGAGACCCAGTACTTC	CASSLGSSGSRQETQYF
TRBV27	-	TRBD2	TRBJ2-4	TGTGCCAGCAGTCAATCTCCGGGACTAGCGGGAGGGGGGGCCAAAAACATTCAGTACTTC	CASSQSPGLAGGGAKNIQYF
TRBV19	few	-	TRBJ1-2	TGTGCCAGTAGTTCGGGAGCAAGGGGCTACACCTTC	CASSSGARGYTF
TRBV18	-	TRBD1	TRBJ2-7	TGTGCCAGCTCACTTTTTCCCGGGACAGGGGACGAGCAGTACTTC	CASSLFPGTGDEQYF
TRBV20-1	-	-	TRBJ2-7	TGCAGTGCTCGGTGGGGGGACGAGCAGTACTTC	CSARWGDEQYF
TRBV6-6	few	-	TRBJ2-7	TGTGCCAGCAGTTACGTAGCCCCGGGCTACGAGCAGTACTTC	CASSYVAPGYEQYF
TRBV12-5	-	TRBD1	TRBJ1-2	TGTGCTAGTCTACGACAGGGGGTGGACTATGGCTACACCTTC	CASLRQGVDYGYTF
TRBV18	few	TRBD2	TRBJ2-7	TGTGCCAGCTCACGCGCTGGGACTAGCGGAGCCTACGAGCAGTACTTC	CASSRAGTSGAYEQYF
TRBV18	-	-	TRBJ2-3	TGTGCCAGCTCACCACCGGATTCTGGGGGCGGCACAGATACGCAGTATTTT	CASSPPDSGGGTDTQYF
TRBV9	-	-	TRBJ2-1	TGTGCCAGCAGCGTAGGGACCCCGGACTCCAATGAGCAGTTCTTC	CASSVGTPDSNEQFF
TRBV7-9	-	-	TRBJ2-7	TGTGCCAGCAGCTTTGGAGCGGAGCTAACCTACGAGCAGTACTTC	CASSFGAELTYEQYF
TRBV19	-	TRBD2	TRBJ2-3	TGTGCCAGTAGTACCAGACTAGCGGGGGGGCCGTCGGCAGATACGCAGTATTTT	CASSTRLAGGPSADTQYF
TRBV7-8	once	TRBD1	TRBJ2-3	TGTGCCAGTCGGGCAGGGGGCCACACAGATACGCAGTATTTT	CASRAGGHTDTQYF
TRBV6-5	once	-	TRBJ1-2	TGTGCCAGCAGTTACTCGCCAGAAGCTAACTATGGCTACACCTTC	CASSYSPEANYGYTF
TRBV19	-	TRBD1	TRBJ2-3	TGTGCCAGTAAATTGGACAGGGTTAGCACAGATACGCAGTATTTT	CASKLDRVSTDTQYF
TRBV6-5	-	-	TRBJ2-6	TGTGCCAGCAGTTCGGGTAGCTCTGGGGCCAACGTCCTGACTTTC	CASSSGSSGANVLTF
TRBV3-1/TRBV3-2	-	TRBD2	TRBJ2-5	TGTGCCAGCAGCCCTAGACTAGCGGAAGAGACCCAGTACTTC	CASSPRLAEETQYF
TRBV25-1	-	-	TRBJ1-1	TGTGCCAGCAGTGAATCAAGGGGCACTGAAGCTTTCTTT	CASSESRGTEAFF
TRBV6-2/TRBV6-3	-	TRBD2	TRBJ2-7	TGTGCCAGCAGTTTTACGGGAGGGTCCTACGAGCAGTACTTC	CASSFTGGSYEQYF
TRBV28	once	TRBD1	TRBJ2-7	TGTGCCAGCAGTTTGTCTTCCGGGACAGGGTCGGCGAGGCAGTACTTC	CASSLSSGTGSARQYF
TRBV7-2	-	-	TRBJ2-1	TGTGCCAGCAGCTTAATAAGGGGCAGTGAGCAGTTCTTC	CASSLIRGSEQFF
TRBV15	once	-	TRBJ2-7	TGTGCCACCAGCAGAGGTCCCAGGGACTACGAGCAGTACTTC	CATSRGPRDYEQYF
TRBV6-1	few	-	TRBJ2-5	TGTGCCAGCAGTGAATCGAGGGCGATTCAAGAGACCCAGTACTTC	CASSESRAIQETQYF
TRBV6-5	once	-	TRBJ1-2	TGTGCCAGCAGTCTTTCACCGACAGGCCACTATGGCTACACCTTC	CASSLSPTGHYGYTF
TRBV6-4	-	-	TRBJ2-7	TGTGCCAGCAGTGACTCGCCGGGACACGGACCCTACGAGCAGTACTTC	CASSDSPGHGPYEQYF
TRBV9	-	TRBD1	TRBJ2-7	TGTGCCAGCAGCGTGGGGACAGGAACTTACTACGAGCAGTACTTC	CASSVGTGTYYEQYF
TRBV6-5	-	TRBD1	TRBJ1-4	TGTGCCAGCAGTCGGGACAGGGGGCATGAAAAACTGTTTTTT	CASSRDRGHEKLFF
TRBV15	-	TRBD1	TRBJ1-4	TGTGCCACCAGCAGCGTAACAGGGGACCCCGAAAAACTGTTTTTT	CATSSVTGDPEKLFF
TRBV5-5	few	-	TRBJ1-1	TGTGCCAGCAGGAAAGGAGACGAGAACACTGAAGCTTTCTTT	CASRKGDENTEAFF
TRBV7-2	-	-	TRBJ1-2	TGTGCCAGCAGCCCCGTAGGGGACTATGGCTACACCTTC	CASSPVGDYGYTF
TRBV19	-	-	TRBJ1-5	TGTGCCAGTAGTATAACACGAGGCCTTCCCCAGCCCCAGCATTTT	CASSITRGLPQPQHF
TRBV27	once	TRBD1	TRBJ2-4	TGTGCCAGCAGTTCTCAGGGGGCGGACCCAAAAAACATTCAGTACTTC	CASSSQGADPKNIQYF
TRBV9	-	-	TRBJ2-1	TGTGCCAGCAGTTCGCCGAGGGCGAGCTCCTACAATGAGCAGTTCTTC	CASSSPRASSYNEQFF
TRBV7-3	-	TRBD2	TRBJ2-3	TGTGCCAGCAGCGTACTAGCGGGGGGGCTTTTAACAGATACGCAGTATTTT	CASSVLAGGLLTDTQYF
TRBV11-2	-	-	TRBJ1-3	TGTGCCAGCAGCTTAGATAGGCCCAGGCCTGGAAACACCATATATTTT	CASSLDRPRPGNTIYF
TRBV3-1/TRBV3-2	-	TRBD1	TRBJ1-5	TGTGCCAGCAGTCCCGGGACAGTGACGTTCAATCAGCCCCAGCATTTT	CASSPGTVTFNQPQHF
TRBV19	-	TRBD1	TRBJ1-5	TGTGCCACCCACGGACAGGCGGATAGCAATCAGCCCCAGCATTTT	CATHGQADSNQPQHF
TRBV19	-	TRBD2	TRBJ2-7	TGTGCCAGTAGTATAGATTTGACTAGCGGCCTCTACGAGCAGTACTTC	CASSIDLTSGLYEQYF
TRBV7-2	-	-	TRBJ1-6	TGTGCCAGCAACTCACGGGACACCCGAGAAGGTTCACCCCTCCACTTT	CASNSRDTREGSPLHF